The present entry profiles one TCR beta chain with its context. What it binds is unknown. The protocol was immunoSEQ multiplex PCR, while the TCRdb copy is restricted to in-frame clones and leaves out a portion. The table lists some 150,000 clones, approximately 78% of them singletons, with roughly 4.3% in the top ten. The sample belongs to a study of T cell responses to AZD1222 COVID-19 vaccine. Points from the study as a whole: A rise in Spike-specific TCR breadth and depth followed two AZD1222 doses.

CDR1 SEHNR and CDR2 FQNEAQ come from the germline V gene (reference sequence). This CDR3 has 11 amino acids. V was pared by 5 bases and J by 6 bases, with 8 bases between. The source was peripheral blood, collected on day 0 of MenACWY control vaccination. The chain carries TRBV7-9 and TRBJ2-7, with D unclear. The source of this sequence is an adult in good health. The CDR3 DNA is TGTGCCAGCAGCGCAGGCCCCGAGCAGTACTTC. The encoded protein is CASSAGPEQYF.